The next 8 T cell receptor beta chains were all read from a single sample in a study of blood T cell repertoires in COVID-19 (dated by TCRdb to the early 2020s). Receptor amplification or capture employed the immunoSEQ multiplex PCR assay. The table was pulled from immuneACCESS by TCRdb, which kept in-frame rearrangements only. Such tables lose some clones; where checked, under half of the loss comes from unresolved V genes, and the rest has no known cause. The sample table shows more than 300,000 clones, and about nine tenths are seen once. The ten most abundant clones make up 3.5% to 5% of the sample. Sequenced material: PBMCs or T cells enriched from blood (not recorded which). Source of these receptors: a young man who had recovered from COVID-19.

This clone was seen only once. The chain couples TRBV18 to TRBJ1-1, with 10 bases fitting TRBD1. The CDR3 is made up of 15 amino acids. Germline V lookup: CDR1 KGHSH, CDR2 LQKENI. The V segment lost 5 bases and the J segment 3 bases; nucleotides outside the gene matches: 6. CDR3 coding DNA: TGTGCCAGCTCAGTAGGGACAGGGGAGGACACTGAAGCTTTCTTT. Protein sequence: CASSVGTGEDTEAFF.

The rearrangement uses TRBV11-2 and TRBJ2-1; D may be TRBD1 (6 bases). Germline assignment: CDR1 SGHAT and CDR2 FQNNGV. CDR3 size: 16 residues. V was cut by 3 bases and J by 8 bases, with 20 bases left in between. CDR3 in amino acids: CASSFSTQGTPDEQFF. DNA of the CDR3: TGTGCCAGCAGCTTCTCGACTCAGGGGACCCCGGATGAGCAGTTCTTC.

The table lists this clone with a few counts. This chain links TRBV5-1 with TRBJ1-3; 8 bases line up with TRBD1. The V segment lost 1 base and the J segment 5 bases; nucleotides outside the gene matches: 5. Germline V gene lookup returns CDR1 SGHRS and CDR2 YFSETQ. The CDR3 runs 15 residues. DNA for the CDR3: TGCGCCAGCAGCTTGCCGACAGGGGAAAGAAACACCATATATTTT. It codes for CASSLPTGERNTIYF.

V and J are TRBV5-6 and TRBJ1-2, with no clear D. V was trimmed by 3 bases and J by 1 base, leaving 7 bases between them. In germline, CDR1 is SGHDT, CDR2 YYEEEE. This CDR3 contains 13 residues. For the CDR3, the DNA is TGTGCCAGCAGCTCAGGAGGTAACTATGGCTACACCTTC. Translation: CASSSGGNYGYTF.

CDR3 DNA: TGCAGCGGTGCGGGGGGGGGAGAGACCCAGTACTTC. It is translated as CSGAGGGETQYF. The chain carries TRBV29-1 and TRBJ2-5; 9 bases map to TRBD2. Trimming at V came to 7 bases and at J to 4 bases, leaving 4 bases not matched to a gene. Germline CDR1 is SQVTM and CDR2 is ANQGSEA. This CDR3 is 12 amino acids long.

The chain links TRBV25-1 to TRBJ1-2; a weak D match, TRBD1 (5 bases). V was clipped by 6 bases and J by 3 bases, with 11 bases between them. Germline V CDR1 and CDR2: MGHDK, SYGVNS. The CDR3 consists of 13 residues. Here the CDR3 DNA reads TGTGCCAGCAGGAGGGGAGGTGACTATGGCTACACCTTC. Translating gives CASRRGGDYGYTF.

The CDR3 DNA is TGTGCCAGCAGCCATACAGGGAGGGTGACCTACGAGCAGTACTTC. Amino acid sequence: CASSHTGRVTYEQYF. V is TRBV3-1 (or the pseudogene TRBV3-2) and J is TRBJ2-7; D may be TRBD2 (7 bases). Germline V gene lookup returns CDR1 LGHDT and CDR2 YNNKEL (reference sequence). The length of the CDR3 is 15 residues. The ends were cut back, 3 bases at V and 2 bases at J, with 14 bases in the middle.

The CDR3: CASASDGNSGNTIYF. The CDR3 bases are TGTGCCAGCGCCTCGGACGGGAACTCTGGAAACACCATATATTTT. This chain uses TRBV6-5 with TRBJ1-3; D call uncertain. The CDR3 runs 15 residues. The ends were cut back, 8 bases at V and 0 bases at J, with 14 bases in the middle. Germline assignment: CDR1 MNHEY and CDR2 SVGAGI.